The T cell receptor beta chain under discussion was sequenced for a study of cytomegalovirus exposure and HLA in healthy donors. The primer mix had 60 Vbeta and 13 Jbeta primers. TCRdb's table, derived via immunoSEQ multiplex PCR, lists solely in-frame clones and lacks some. The sample lists 150,000 to 200,000 clones, around 81% occurring once. Study-wide results and caveats: Some TCR beta chains (164 of them) were listed as cytomegalovirus-associated. Specificity for CMV antigens was confirmed in vitro for a few of the CMV-associated chains. TCR beta V- and J-gene trimming, according to a later analysis, was linked to a missense DCLRE1C variant.

With respect to this clone: As yet, its antigen is unknown.

In germline, CDR1 is SNHLY, CDR2 FYNNEI. The CDR3 runs 16 residues. V lost 6 bases and J 1 base, leaving 13 bases between the germline ends. The specimen sequenced was PBMCs. This sequence originates from a woman aged 18-29 years in good health and CMV-seropositive. This chain connects TRBV2 to TRBJ2-6; a possible D gene is TRBD2 (5 bases). CDR3 residues: CASRGGLSSGANVLTF. CDR3 in DNA: TGTGCCAGCAGGGGTGGACTTTCATCTGGGGCCAACGTCCTGACTTTC.